This TCR beta chain was identified in a study of beta chain features in type 1 diabetes. Germline CDR1 and CDR2: MDHEN and SYDVKM. The V gene lost 6 bases and the J gene lost 0 bases, with 14 bases spanning the gap. The CDR3 has 15 residues. Sequencing targeted expressed TCRB transcripts, as all isolated RNA had been reverse transcribed. Libraries were prepared by immunoSEQ multiplex PCR; TCRdb keeps only in-frame clonotypes and omits some of them. The sample gives 120,000 to 150,000 clones, roughly a tenth of which show up once; less than 1.5% is in the top ten. This receptor was obtained from a man younger than 30 in good health. This chain joins TRBV28 and TRBJ1-2; D perhaps matches TRBD1 (5 bases). The sequenced sample was naive CD4+ T cells from blood. The CDR3 sequence: CASSSPGVTNYGYTF. The CDR3 DNA reads TGTGCCAGCAGCTCTCCGGGGGTAACTAACTATGGCTACACCTTC.